The next 24 T cell receptor beta chains were all read from a single sample in a study of T cell responses to AZD1222 COVID-19 vaccine. Data came from immunoSEQ multiplex PCR; TCRdb stores just in-frame clones and leaves some out. The sample includes roughly 130,000 clones, roughly 88% of them seen just once. The sample consisted of peripheral blood, taken on day 0 of AZD1222 vaccination. The receptors come from an adult in good health.

CDR3: CASSLVRGTIEKLFF. CDR3 coding DNA: TGTGCCAGCAGCTTGGTGAGGGGGACAATTGAAAAACTGTTTTTT. The gene calls are TRBV7-9 and TRBJ1-4; D is perhaps TRBD1 (6 bases). The V gene lost 3 bases and the J gene lost 7 bases, with 15 bases spanning the gap. The CDR3 runs 15 residues. The germline gives CDR1 SEHNR, CDR2 FQNEAQ (reference sequence).

About this clone: The CDR3 does not close with the conserved phenylalanine or tryptophan, likely indicating a read error. Because the CDR3's place on the DNA is in doubt, the DNA is left out and the CDR3 is given as listed by TCRdb. The chain carries TRBV27 and TRBJ2-7; the table's D call, TRBD2, was not checked against the DNA. Ends included, the CDR3 has 11 residues. The germline V gene has CDR1 MNHEY and CDR2 SMNVEV (reference sequence). The CDR3 reads CASTKTGILSY.

The CDR3 reads CASRVTENQPQHF. CDR3 DNA sequence: TGTGCCAGTAGGGTTACAGAGAATCAGCCCCAGCATTTT. The J gene is TRBJ1-5, the V gene TRBV19; D unclear. Germline V gene lookup returns CDR1 LNHDA and CDR2 SQIVND (reference sequence). V shed 6 bases and J shed 4 bases, with 10 bases lying between them. This CDR3 contains 13 residues.

V usage is TRBV3-1 (or the pseudogene TRBV3-2) and J usage is TRBJ2-1; 12 bases are shared with TRBD2. This CDR3 region has 16 residues. Germline CDR1 LGHDT, CDR2 YNNKEL (reference sequence). Trimming at V came to 5 bases and at J to 8 bases, leaving 10 bases not matched to a gene. CDR3 residues: CASSSWASGRGYEQFF. In DNA form, the CDR3 reads TGTGCCAGCAGCTCCTGGGCTAGCGGGAGGGGGTATGAGCAGTTCTTC.

V is TRBV12-5 and J is TRBJ2-3; D gene uncertain. CDR3 length equals 13 residues. Germline-derived CDR1 and CDR2 are LGHNT and FRNRAP. The V end was cut by 7 bases, the J end by 1 base, with 9 bases between. This chain's CDR3 is CASAVGGTDTQYF. The CDR3 nucleotides read TGTGCTAGTGCCGTCGGAGGCACAGATACGCAGTATTTT.

This chain connects TRBV6-4 to TRBJ2-2; 10 bases agree with TRBD2. The CDR3 contains 19 residues. J was trimmed by 7 bases and V by 3 bases; bases with no gene match: 17. The germline V gene has CDR1 MRHNA and CDR2 SNTAGT. The CDR3 DNA follows: TGTGCCAGCAGTGAAATTCCAAGTCTAGCGGGGGCCTACCTCGGGGAGCTGTTTTTT. Residues: CASSEIPSLAGAYLGELFF.

This rearrangement joins TRBV5-6 to TRBJ2-7, with D possibly matching TRBD1 (6 bases). The CDR3 sequence is 14 residues long. Trimming removed 0 bases at V and 3 bases at J, with 10 bases between. CDR1 is SGHDT, CDR2 YYEEEE, per germline. The CDR3 protein is CASSLGSTGYEQYF. The CDR3 nucleotides read TGTGCCAGCAGCTTGGGATCGACAGGCTACGAGCAGTACTTC. Full variable domain (rest looked up from reference TRBV5-6 and TRBJ2-7): DAGVTQSPTHLIKTRGQQVTLRCSPKSGHDTVSWYQQALGQGPQFIFQYYEEEERQRGNFPDRFSGHQFPNYSSELNVNALLLGDSALYLCASSLGSTGYEQYFGPGTRLTVT.

V is TRBV6-5 and J is TRBJ1-4, with 8 bases aligning to TRBD1. Trimming at V came to 6 bases and at J to 5 bases, leaving 8 bases not matched to a gene. This CDR3 spans 15 amino acids. Per germline, CDR1 MNHEY and CDR2 SVGAGI. CDR3 loop: CASSSRGQANEKLFF. Here the CDR3 DNA reads TGTGCCAGCAGCTCCAGGGGACAGGCGAATGAAAAACTGTTTTTT.

The CDR3 loop reads CAWSRQGGYGYTF. For the CDR3, the DNA is TGTGCCTGGAGTCGACAGGGGGGCTATGGCTACACCTTC. J is TRBJ1-2 and V is TRBV30; TRBD1 matches at 9 bases. Germline V gives CDR1 GTSNPN, CDR2 SVGIG (reference sequence). Trimming cost V 2 bases and J 4 bases; bases outside gene matches: 2. The CDR3 length is 13 residues.

The chain uses TRBV2 and TRBJ1-1, with a tentative D call TRBD1 (5 bases). There are 13 residues in the CDR3. Trimming stripped 4 bases from V and 6 bases from J, with 12 bases between. Germline-derived CDR1 and CDR2 are SNHLY and FYNNEI. CDR3 amino acids: CASSGGAGAEAFF. The CDR3 nucleotides read TGTGCCAGCAGTGGAGGGGCAGGCGCTGAAGCTTTCTTT.

J is TRBJ2-7 and V is TRBV7-2, with unresolved D. V lost 1 base and J lost 9, with 10 bases in between. Germline values: CDR1 SGHTA, CDR2 FQGNSA. The CDR3 has 12 amino acids. In DNA, the CDR3 is TGTGCCAGCAGCTTAGGCTTCCCTACGCAGTACTTC. Protein product: CASSLGFPTQYF.

In the case of this clone: Other DNA sequences from this sample encode an identical CDR3 as well. The chain has TRBV24-1 and TRBJ2-1, with 9 bases aligning to TRBD1. Germline V gene lookup returns CDR1 KGHDR and CDR2 SFDVKD. V shed 4 bases, J shed 2 bases, and the junction held 5 bases outside the gene matches. CDR3 size: 16 residues. CDR3 coding DNA: TGTGCCACCAGTGACTCTGGACAGGGGACCTACAATGAGCAGTTCTTC. Its protein is CATSDSGQGTYNEQFF.

The chain links TRBV7-2 to TRBJ1-5; D gene unclear. The CDR3 contains 15 residues. V lost 2 bases and J lost 5, with 13 bases in between. The V gene's germline CDR1 is SGHTA and CDR2 FQGNSA. CDR3 residues: CASSLKTPNYQPQHF. The CDR3 DNA reads TGTGCCAGCAGCTTAAAGACACCTAATTATCAGCCCCAGCATTTT.

The chain links TRBV7-2 to TRBJ1-1; D is perhaps TRBD1 (5 bases). This CDR3 has 13 residues. With 6 bases removed from V and 0 bases from J, the gap between germline ends came to 8 bases. Germline CDR1 is SGHTA and CDR2 is FQGNSA. CDR3 amino acids: CASRWGVNTEAFF. CDR3 nucleotides: TGTGCCAGCAGATGGGGGGTGAACACTGAAGCTTTCTTT.

The CDR3 here is CASRSERGAQYF. The DNA of the CDR3 is TGTGCCAGCAGATCTGAACGCGGGGCCCAGTACTTC. The rearrangement joins TRBV7-2 to TRBJ2-5; weak D call: TRBD2 (6 bases). The germline V gene has CDR1 SGHTA and CDR2 FQGNSA. The CDR3 covers 12 residues. Between the trimmed V and J ends, which lost 6 bases and 9 bases, there was a span of 14 bases.

The J gene is TRBJ1-1, the V gene TRBV9; D gene ambiguous. The germline CDR1 and CDR2 sequences are SGDLS and YYNGEE. Trimming shortened V by 4 bases and J by 5 bases, and 15 bases separated the two germline ends. This CDR3 region has 14 residues. The CDR3 DNA is TGTGCCAGCAGCAATACTCACGGTGGAACTGAAGCTTTCTTT. It encodes CASSNTHGGTEAFF.

The V gene is TRBV24-1, the J gene TRBJ1-1; perhaps TRBD1 as D (6 bases). V gave up 4 bases and J gave up 3 bases, with 20 bases separating them. The CDR3 contains 17 residues. CDR1 is KGHDR, CDR2 SFDVKD, per germline. The CDR3 loop is CATSDSRQARGDTEAFF. CDR3 bases: TGTGCCACCAGTGACTCGCGACAGGCCCGCGGGGACACTGAAGCTTTCTTT.

The gene calls are TRBV19 and TRBJ2-2, with 9 nucleotides matching TRBD2. Germline-derived CDR1 and CDR2 are LNHDA and SQIVND (reference sequence). The trim removed 2 bases at V and 0 bases at J, leaving 4 bases unmatched. The CDR3 covers 17 residues. The CDR3 bases are TGTGCCAGTAGTATAATTTCTAGCGGGACGAACACCGGGGAGCTGTTTTTT. This gives the protein CASSIISSGTNTGELFF.

The chain combines TRBV6-2 or TRBV6-3 with TRBJ2-3; D might be TRBD1 or TRBD2, each matching 5 bases. Germline lookup yields CDR1 MNHEY and CDR2 SVGEGT. Trimming took 5 bases from V and 2 from J, leaving 11 bases between them. The CDR3 runs 14 residues. The chain's CDR3 is CASSTGTHTDTQYF. CDR3 sequence (DNA): TGTGCCAGCAGTACCGGGACGCACACAGATACGCAGTATTTT.

This clone has a handful of counts. This chain uses TRBV29-1 with TRBJ1-2, with TRBD1 identical over 11 bases. The CDR3 is made up of 13 amino acids. CDR1 SQVTM and CDR2 ANQGSEA come from the germline V gene. V shed 7 bases and J 4 bases; nucleotides not matched to a gene: 5. CDR3 residues: CSAGQGAIYGYTF. In DNA form, the CDR3 reads TGCAGCGCTGGACAGGGGGCGATCTATGGCTACACCTTC.

This chain links TRBV30 with TRBJ2-7; the match to TRBD1 covers 7 bases. CDR1 and CDR2 (germline): GTSNPN, SVGIG (reference sequence). The CDR3 is made up of 14 amino acids. J gave up 3 bases and V 1 base, and 6 bases lay outside the gene matches. The CDR3 spells CAWSGANRGYEQYF. The CDR3 DNA reads TGTGCCTGGAGTGGAGCAAACAGGGGCTACGAGCAGTACTTC.

This clone was observed once. CDR3 residues: CASSSGDTEAFF. In DNA, the CDR3 is TGTGCCAGCAGCTCAGGGGACACTGAAGCTTTCTTT. The chain links TRBV5-6 to TRBJ1-1; possibly TRBD1 for D (6 bases). The germline V gene encodes CDR1 SGHDT and CDR2 YYEEEE. CDR3 length: 12 residues. V lost 3 bases, J lost 3 bases, and 6 bases lay in between.

The gene calls are TRBV5-6 and TRBJ1-4; D gene uncertain. The CDR3 extends over 13 amino acids. The V gene's germline CDR1 is SGHDT and CDR2 YYEEEE. Trimming cost V 4 bases and J 7 bases, with 11 bases left between them. This chain's CDR3 is CASSPSRGEKLFF. In DNA, the CDR3 is TGTGCCAGCAGCCCGAGTCGCGGTGAAAAACTGTTTTTT.

The chain carries TRBV5-5 and TRBJ1-2; D call uncertain. CDR3 length: 13 amino acids. The V gene lost 0 bases and the J gene lost 8 bases, with 11 bases spanning the gap. Germline loops: CDR1 SGHKS, CDR2 YYEKEE (reference sequence). DNA of the CDR3: TGTGCCAGCAGCTTGGTGTCCCCGCGAGGCTACACCTTC. It specifies CASSLVSPRGYTF.